This note documents a single T cell receptor beta chain sequence. Its antigen is currently unknown. Generated by immunoSEQ multiplex PCR, the TCRdb table keeps only in-frame clones and is missing some. The sample comprises tens of thousands of clones, approximately 86% of which are singletons, and less than 2.5% rests with the top ten. This record comes from a study of T cell clones after liver transplantation. About the study: TCRbeta sequencing after a pre-transplant mixed lymphocyte reaction identified graft-donor-reactive clones, later tracked in post-transplant blood. Three of eight recipients were HCV-positive; others had non-autoimmune, non-viral indications. Tolerance: complete withdrawal held at least one year, liver enzymes staying within twice normal.

V shed 7 bases and J shed 0 bases, with 7 bases lying between them. The CDR3 runs to 12 residues. Germline V gives CDR1 MDHEN, CDR2 SYDVKM. Overall study results and limits: Conclusions were preliminary, with small, heterogeneous patient groups.

The gene calls are TRBV28 and TRBJ2-7; no clear D. The source is a human patient who received a liver transplant. Some T cells may be transferred from the graft donor. The sample consisted of CD4+ T cells from blood, taken 24 months after liver transplant. The CDR3 nucleotides are TGTGCCAGCAATCTGGACTCCTACGAGCAGTACTTC. It codes for CASNLDSYEQYF.